Presented here are 22 T cell receptor beta chains from one specimen sequenced in a study of T cell responses to AZD1222 COVID-19 vaccine. Profiling relied on immunoSEQ multiplex PCR, and the TCRdb table lists in-frame clones only, not all of them. The table lists some 130,000 clones, around 86% of them singletons. Sequencing used peripheral blood, obtained on day 0 of AZD1222 vaccination. The receptors shown here come from an adult in good health.

V and J are TRBV9 and TRBJ1-1, with a weak D call TRBD1 (5 bases). Looked up from germline, CDR1 is SGDLS and CDR2 is YYNGEE. V lost 3 bases and J lost 4, with 10 bases in between. This CDR3 has 13 amino acids. The CDR3 DNA reads as TGTGCCAGCAGCGCGGGGGTAGGCACTGAAGCTTTCTTT. It codes for CASSAGVGTEAFF.

The rearrangement uses TRBV5-4 and TRBJ2-2; no clear D. Germline values: CDR1 SGHNT, CDR2 YYREEE (reference sequence). Trimming stripped 5 bases from V and 1 base from J, with 12 bases between. There are 15 residues in the CDR3. The CDR3 loop is CASSPGHLNTGELFF. Here the CDR3 DNA reads TGTGCCAGCAGTCCCGGGCACCTGAACACCGGGGAGCTGTTTTTT.

The chain is built from TRBV9 and TRBJ2-3, with TRBD2 identical over 10 bases. J lost 3 bases, V lost 0 bases, and 4 bases had no gene match. This CDR3 contains 16 residues. CDR1 is SGDLS and CDR2 is YYNGEE in the germline V gene. The CDR3 bases are TGTGCCAGCAGCGTAGCAGGAGCGGGGGGGACAGATACGCAGTATTTT. This gives the protein CASSVAGAGGTDTQYF.

This rearrangement joins TRBV28 to TRBJ1-2; D uncertain. The V gene lost 4 bases and the J gene lost 7 bases, with 10 bases spanning the gap. Germline lookup yields CDR1 MDHEN and CDR2 SYDVKM. This CDR3 is built from 12 residues. CDR3 in amino acids: CASSYPSGGYTF. The CDR3 coding sequence is TGTGCCAGCAGTTACCCCTCCGGTGGCTACACCTTC.

The rearrangement joins TRBV6-6 to TRBJ2-7, with D possibly being TRBD1 (8 bases). Germline lookup yields CDR1 MNHNY and CDR2 SVGAGI (reference sequence). The CDR3 covers 14 residues. V lost 5 bases and J lost 5, with 16 bases in between. CDR3 nucleotide sequence: TGTGCCAGCAGTCAACAGGGGGGGAGTAACGAGCAGTACTTC. It encodes CASSQQGGSNEQYF.

Only one count was recorded for this clone. This sequence joins TRBV7-2 and TRBJ1-1; TRBD1 is a possible D gene (6 bases). V shed 1 base and J shed 5 bases, with 14 bases lying between them. The CDR3 runs to 15 residues. CDR1 is SGHTA and CDR2 is FQGNSA in the germline V gene. CDR3 in amino acids: CASSLGGALRTEAFF. The CDR3 DNA is TGTGCCAGCAGCTTAGGGGGGGCGCTGAGGACTGAAGCTTTCTTT.

V usage is TRBV5-6 and J usage is TRBJ1-4; D uncertain. Germline V gives CDR1 SGHDT, CDR2 YYEEEE. This CDR3 contains 14 residues. The V gene lost 4 bases and the J gene lost 0 bases, with 7 bases spanning the gap. CDR3 sequence reads: CASSPVATNEKLFF. CDR3 DNA sequence: TGTGCCAGCAGCCCGGTTGCAACTAATGAAAAACTGTTTTTT.

The chain is built from TRBV6-1 and TRBJ2-1, with a possible D match to TRBD1 (6 bases). CDR1 MNHNS and CDR2 SASEGT come from the germline V gene. There are 17 residues in the CDR3. Trimming stripped 4 bases from V and 6 bases from J, with 22 bases between. CDR3 coding DNA: TGTGCCAGCAGTGGACGACCGGGACATTCCTCAACCAATGAGCAGTTCTTC. Translated, it gives CASSGRPGHSSTNEQFF.

The chain is built from TRBV30 and TRBJ2-7; D ambiguous. In germline, CDR1 is GTSNPN, CDR2 SVGIG (reference sequence). Trimming removed 2 bases at V and 5 bases at J, with 7 bases between. This CDR3 region has 11 residues. The CDR3 DNA reads as TGTGCCTGGAGTACGGCACACGAGCAGTACTTC. Amino acids: CAWSTAHEQYF.

This clone was recorded once. This rearrangement joins TRBV6-5 to TRBJ2-1; D may be TRBD2 (7 bases). The germline gives CDR1 MNHEY, CDR2 SVGAGI. V was clipped by 6 bases and J by 11 bases, with 23 bases between them. CDR3 length equals 15 residues. The CDR3 sequence is CASSDSGTSVGKQFF. CDR3 in DNA: TGTGCCAGCAGCGACAGCGGGACATCAGTGGGCAAGCAGTTCTTC.

V usage is TRBV20-1 and J usage is TRBJ2-3, with D maybe TRBD1 (5 bases). The CDR3 runs to 15 residues. V gave up 3 bases and J gave up 2 bases, with 15 bases separating them. Germline V gene sequence: CDR1 DFQATT, CDR2 SNEGSKA (reference sequence). As DNA, the CDR3 is TGCAGTGCTAGTCGGGTAGGGGTACACACAGATACGCAGTATTTT. Residues: CSASRVGVHTDTQYF.

The CDR3 region is CASTSLQGSYEQYF. CDR3 in DNA: TGCGCCAGCACCTCCCTGCAGGGTTCCTACGAGCAGTACTTC. The chain uses TRBV5-1 and TRBJ2-7; D possibly corresponds to TRBD1 (5 bases). Trimming removed 6 bases at V and 1 base at J, with 14 bases between. Per germline, CDR1 SGHRS and CDR2 YFSETQ. The CDR3 runs to 14 residues.

The V gene is TRBV6-2 or TRBV6-3, the J gene TRBJ2-3, with 7 bases fitting TRBD2. The CDR3 spans 14 residues. CDR1 is MNHEY, CDR2 SVGEGT, per germline. Trimming at V came to 6 bases and at J to 6 bases, leaving 9 bases not matched to a gene. DNA of the CDR3: TGTGCCAGCAGCTCACGGGGGGACGGTGATACGCAGTATTTT. Its protein is CASSSRGDGDTQYF.

The chain has TRBV3-1 (or the pseudogene TRBV3-2) and TRBJ1-2; TRBD1 aligns across 11 bases. V trimming: 4 bases; J trimming: 7 bases; junction bases outside the gene matches: 2. In germline, CDR1 is LGHDT, CDR2 YNNKEL (reference sequence). The CDR3 consists of 13 residues. The CDR3 protein is CASSRTGGFGYTF. In DNA form, the CDR3 reads TGTGCCAGCAGCCGGACAGGGGGCTTTGGCTACACCTTC.

CDR3 residues: CSVTPLAGTQETQYF. CDR3 nucleotides: TGCAGCGTTACCCCCCTAGCGGGGACTCAAGAGACCCAGTACTTC. The chain recombines TRBV29-1 with TRBJ2-5, with 9 bases matching TRBD2. This CDR3 spans 15 amino acids. The V gene's germline CDR1 is SQVTM and CDR2 ANQGSEA. J gave up 2 bases and V 5 bases, and 9 bases lay outside the gene matches.

This chain links TRBV18 with TRBJ2-7, with a possible D match to TRBD2 (5 bases). There are 15 residues in the CDR3. V dropped 6 bases and J dropped 3 bases, with 18 bases sitting between them. CDR1 and CDR2 from the germline V gene are KGHSH and LQKENI. The CDR3 DNA reads TGTGCCAGCTCTCTGAAAAATCAACGGGACTACGAGCAGTACTTC. Translated: CASSLKNQRDYEQYF.

The chain employs TRBV7-6 and TRBJ1-5; D is undetermined. This CDR3 region has 12 residues. Germline-derived CDR1 and CDR2 are SGHVS and FNYEAQ. The V and J ends lost 5 bases and 4 bases respectively, with 6 bases between them. The CDR3 DNA follows: TGTGCCAGCAGCCGTTGGAATCAGCCCCAGCATTTT. Translated, it gives CASSRWNQPQHF. Filled out from reference TRBV7-6 and TRBJ1-5, the complete variable domain reads GAGVSQSPRYKVTKRGQDVALRCDPISGHVSLYWYRQALGQGPEFLTYFNYEAQQDKSGLPNDRFSAERPEGSISTLTIQRTEQRDSAMYRCASSRWNQPQHFGDGTRLSIL.

The chain couples TRBV21-1 to TRBJ2-2; TRBD2 was called by the table and not checked on the DNA. TRBV21-1 is a recognized pseudogene. The CDR3 has 19 amino acids. The CDR3 region has the DNA TGTGCCAGCAGCAAAGGCCGGGCTAGCGGGGGGTTCGTGGCCGGGGAGCTGTTTTTT. This encodes CASSKGRASGGFVAGELFF.

The chain combines TRBV7-8 with TRBJ1-2; D remains ambiguous. Germline loops: CDR1 SGHVS, CDR2 FQNEAQ. This CDR3 spans 14 amino acids. Deletions cut 1 base from V and 4 bases from J, with 10 bases between. The CDR3 DNA reads as TGTGCCAGCAGCTTAGAACCGGTGTCCTATGGCTACACCTTC. It is translated as CASSLEPVSYGYTF.

In its sample, this clone was seen once. The chain couples TRBV9 to TRBJ2-3, with a tentative D call TRBD1 (5 bases). The CDR3 covers 14 residues. Looked up from germline, CDR1 is SGDLS and CDR2 is YYNGEE. The ends were cut back, 3 bases at V and 3 bases at J, with 11 bases in the middle. This chain's CDR3 is CASSGGRTTDTQYF. The CDR3 DNA reads TGTGCCAGCAGCGGGGGAAGGACAACAGATACGCAGTATTTT.

Note on this clone: At one end, the junction sequence differs from germline, possibly due to a read error. The rearrangement joins TRBV4-3 to TRBJ1-2; D remains unclear. Germline V CDR1 and CDR2: LGHNA, YSLEER. The CDR3 extends over 11 amino acids. CDR3 sequence: CASSEDYGYTF. The DNA of the CDR3 is TGCGCCAGCAGCGAAGACTATGGCTACACCTTC.

This rearrangement joins TRBV9 to TRBJ1-6; D not resolved. V was shortened by 0 bases and J by 0 bases, with 7 bases between the two germline ends. The CDR3 contains 16 residues. Germline lookup yields CDR1 SGDLS and CDR2 YYNGEE. The CDR3 spells CASSVDVGSYNSPLHF. The CDR3 nucleotides read TGTGCCAGCAGCGTAGATGTAGGCTCCTATAATTCACCCCTCCACTTT.